Listed here are 24 T cell receptor beta chains from one sample, sequenced in a study of a mutant IDH1 vaccine in newly diagnosed glioma. Using immunoSEQ multiplex PCR, the repertoire was profiled, and TCRdb retains in-frame clones only, with some absent. The data hold just over 65,000 clones, with approximately 81% observed a single time. Their antigens are not known. Time point: week 35, safety follow-up. Each dose of the vaccine consisted of 300 ug of mutant IDH1 20-mer peptide, with topical imiquimod. Sequenced material: PBMCs, taken from a glioma patient whose treatment included an IDH1 peptide vaccine. The receptors derive from a young man with glioma.

The V gene is TRBV6-5, the J gene TRBJ2-7; TRBD2 matches 7 bases. V was clipped by 3 bases and J by 4 bases; unmatched bases: 6. This CDR3 contains 14 residues. Germline V lookup: CDR1 MNHEY, CDR2 SVGAGI. The chain's CDR3 is CASSYSGLTYEQYF. CDR3 bases: TGTGCCAGCAGTTATTCGGGACTAACATACGAGCAGTACTTC.

The V call is TRBV11-1, the J call TRBJ2-3, with D possibly matching TRBD2 (5 bases). This CDR3 is 15 amino acids long. CDR1 SGHAT and CDR2 FQDESV come from the germline V gene (reference sequence). V was trimmed by 5 bases and J by 8 bases, leaving 20 bases between them. The CDR3 protein is CASSLSTTAFGTQYF. DNA of the CDR3: TGTGCCAGCAGCCTTTCGACTACCGCTTTCGGTACGCAGTATTTT.

CDR3 nucleotides: TGTGCCAGCAGCCAACGGACAGAGACATATGGCTACACCTTC. This gives the protein CASSQRTETYGYTF. This chain joins TRBV4-2 and TRBJ1-2, with TRBD1 as a possible D gene (6 bases). Germline loops: CDR1 LGHNA, CDR2 YNFKEQ. The CDR3 totals 14 residues. Trimming shortened V by 2 bases and J by 5 bases, and 12 bases separated the two germline ends.

The chain links TRBV5-1 to TRBJ2-3; no clear D gene. Trimming shortened V by 0 bases and J by 4 bases, and 6 bases separated the two germline ends. The CDR3 has 13 residues. Germline lookup yields CDR1 SGHRS and CDR2 YFSETQ. In nucleotides, the CDR3 is TGCGCCAGCAGCTTGGGCGGATCAGATACGCAGTATTTT. Translated: CASSLGGSDTQYF.

This CDR3 reads CASSKVNRVHRPTGYYEQYF. DNA for the CDR3: TGTGCCAGCAGCAAAGTGAACCGGGTCCACCGGCCGACTGGATACTACGAGCAGTACTTC. The gene calls are TRBV21-1 and TRBJ2-7; TRBD2 is the table's D call and was not checked against the DNA. TRBV21-1 is tagged as a pseudogene. This CDR3 has 20 amino acids.

The CDR3 coding sequence is TGTGCCAGCAGCTCCCGCTACACGGCCAGGGCCTACGAGCAGTACTTC. Protein: CASSSRYTARAYEQYF. This chain connects TRBV11-2 to TRBJ2-7; a possible D gene is TRBD1 (5 bases). This CDR3 contains 16 residues. Deletions cut 4 bases from V and 2 bases from J, with 18 bases between. Germline loops: CDR1 SGHAT, CDR2 FQNNGV. The full variable domain, in which reference TRBV11-2 and TRBJ2-7 provide the parts outside the CDR3, is EAGVAQSPRYKIIEKRQSVAFWCNPISGHATLYWYQQILGQGPKLLIQFQNNGVVDDSQLPKDRFSAERLKGVDSTLKIQPAKLEDSAVYLCASSSRYTARAYEQYFGPGTRLTVT.

J is TRBJ2-1 and V is TRBV7-6; D unresolved. CDR3 length: 15 residues. Trimming stripped 4 bases from V and 0 bases from J, with 10 bases between. Germline V gives CDR1 SGHVS, CDR2 FNYEAQ. The CDR3 DNA is TGTGCCAGCAGCTCCGACATGTCCTCCTACAATGAGCAGTTCTTC. It codes for CASSSDMSSYNEQFF.

The rearrangement joins TRBV7-9 to TRBJ1-2; D is unclear. The V end was cut by 3 bases, the J end by 7 bases, with 15 bases between. CDR1 and CDR2 (germline): SEHNR, FQNEAQ (reference sequence). CDR3 length equals 14 residues. CDR3 in amino acids: CASSLPGRTGGYTF. CDR3 in DNA: TGTGCCAGCAGCTTGCCGGGGAGGACCGGTGGCTACACCTTC.

The CDR3 is CAWSVLSSSYNEQFF. The CDR3, as DNA: TGTGCCTGGAGTGTACTGTCTAGCTCCTACAATGAGCAGTTCTTC. This chain joins TRBV30 and TRBJ2-1; no firm D call. CDR3 size: 15 residues. Trimming pared 0 bases from V and 0 bases from J, leaving 9 bases between. Germline assignment: CDR1 GTSNPN and CDR2 SVGIG (reference sequence).

J is TRBJ2-7 and V is TRBV19; the D call may be TRBD1 or TRBD2 (5 bases each). The ends were cut back, 4 bases at V and 2 bases at J, with 18 bases in the middle. This CDR3 contains 16 residues. Germline V CDR1 and CDR2: LNHDA, SQIVND (reference sequence). The CDR3 reads CASSTTLWGTPYEQYF. The CDR3 nucleotides read TGTGCCAGTAGTACCACCTTATGGGGGACCCCCTACGAGCAGTACTTC.

The CDR3 protein is CASSLARGPGTEAFF. CDR3 nucleotides: TGTGCCAGCAGCTTAGCGCGGGGACCGGGCACTGAAGCTTTCTTT. The chain links TRBV7-2 to TRBJ1-1, with D perhaps matching TRBD1 (5 bases). This CDR3 is built from 15 residues. CDR1 is SGHTA and CDR2 is FQGNSA in the germline V gene. Trimming shortened V by 0 bases and J by 4 bases, and 12 bases separated the two germline ends.

The chain uses TRBV27 and TRBJ2-2, with TRBD1 matching 8 bases. The J segment lost 8 bases and the V segment lost 3 bases, leaving 8 bases of the junction unmatched. This CDR3 spans 15 amino acids. CDR1 and CDR2 (germline): MNHEY, SMNVEV (reference sequence). The CDR3 here is CASSFGQGAGGELFF. The CDR3 nucleotides read TGTGCCAGCAGTTTTGGGCAGGGGGCAGGTGGGGAGCTGTTTTTT.

V usage is TRBV7-2 and J usage is TRBJ2-1, with 13 bases that match TRBD2. The CDR3 contains 16 residues. Losses at the gene ends were 4 bases for V and 9 bases for J; bases not matched to a gene: 9. The germline gives CDR1 SGHTA, CDR2 FQGNSA. Here the CDR3 reads CASSSRTSGRSSEQFF. Written as DNA, the CDR3 is TGTGCCAGCAGCTCCAGGACTAGCGGGAGAAGTAGTGAGCAGTTCTTC.

The chain joins TRBV19 to TRBJ1-1, with D hard to call. The CDR3 spans 11 residues. Germline assignment: CDR1 LNHDA and CDR2 SQIVND (reference sequence). V was clipped by 6 bases and J by 11 bases, with 13 bases between them. CDR3 nucleotides: TGTGCCAGTAGCCATGCCTCGTGGGCTTTCTTT. Its translation is CASSHASWAFF.

V is TRBV4-2 and J is TRBJ1-1, with 10 bases aligning to TRBD1. V trimming: 1 base; J trimming: 6 bases; junction bases outside the gene matches: 14. The CDR3 extends over 18 amino acids. CDR1 and CDR2 (germline): LGHNA, YNFKEQ. CDR3 loop: CASSQVAGQGSRWAEAFF. DNA for the CDR3: TGTGCCAGCAGCCAAGTGGCGGGACAGGGGAGTCGCTGGGCTGAAGCTTTCTTT.

The chain is built from TRBV28 and TRBJ1-5; the D gene is possibly TRBD1 (5 bases). V was clipped by 7 bases and J by 1 base, with 14 bases between them. The CDR3 spans 15 residues. Germline V lookup: CDR1 MDHEN, CDR2 SYDVKM. CDR3 residues: CASNRQGVSNQPQHF. The CDR3 coding sequence is TGTGCCAGCAACCGGCAGGGCGTAAGCAATCAGCCCCAGCATTTT.

The rearrangement uses TRBV5-6 and TRBJ1-1, with no clear D. Germline V gene data show CDR1 as SGHDT and CDR2 as YYEEEE. Trimming took 2 bases from V and 1 from J, leaving 9 bases between them. The CDR3 totals 14 residues. The CDR3 loop reads CASSLDGRNTEAFF. CDR3 DNA: TGTGCCAGCAGCTTAGACGGGCGGAACACTGAAGCTTTCTTT.

This clone was observed once. The chain links TRBV5-6 to TRBJ1-1; TRBD1 might be the D (5 bases). Trimming shortened V by 0 bases and J by 5 bases, and 11 bases separated the two germline ends. Germline CDR1 SGHDT, CDR2 YYEEEE. There are 14 residues in the CDR3. CDR3 sequence (DNA): TGTGCCAGCAGCTTGGCGGGGCGTCGGACTGAAGCTTTCTTT. Amino acids: CASSLAGRRTEAFF.

The chain combines TRBV28 with TRBJ2-7, with D possibly matching TRBD2 (6 bases). V was cut by 10 bases and J by 7 bases, with 23 bases left in between. The CDR3 totals 14 residues. The V gene's germline CDR1 is MDHEN and CDR2 SYDVKM. The CDR3 region is CAIGRGGLAGEQYF. In nucleotides, the CDR3 is TGTGCCATCGGGCGGGGCGGATTGGCGGGGGAGCAGTACTTC.

This clone has a handful of counts. V is TRBV30 and J is TRBJ1-1; D unclear. The CDR3 loop spans 15 amino acids. Per germline, CDR1 GTSNPN and CDR2 SVGIG (reference sequence). V lost 3 bases, J lost 1 base, and 15 bases lay in between. In DNA form, the CDR3 reads TGTGCCTGGAGCCTAGGCGCGGCCTGGAACACTGAAGCTTTCTTT. This translates into CAWSLGAAWNTEAFF.

This rearrangement joins TRBV5-5 to TRBJ1-1; D is unresolved. This CDR3 has 12 amino acids. Trimming shortened V by 4 bases and J by 7 bases, and 11 bases separated the two germline ends. Per germline, CDR1 SGHKS and CDR2 YYEKEE (reference sequence). The CDR3 nucleotides read TGTGCCAGCAGCCTCATAACTCATGAAGCTTTCTTT. As protein: CASSLITHEAFF.

This chain connects TRBV9 to TRBJ1-2; 10 bases line up with TRBD1. The CDR3 sequence is 16 residues long. V gave up 0 bases and J gave up 7 bases; unmatched junction bases: 9. Per germline, CDR1 SGDLS and CDR2 YYNGEE. CDR3 DNA: TGTGCCAGCAGCGTAGGAGGGACAGGGGCCTCCCTTGGCTACACCTTC. It yields the protein CASSVGGTGASLGYTF.

The chain joins TRBV7-8 to TRBJ1-5; D is uncertain. From germline, CDR1 is SGHVS and CDR2 FQNEAQ. Between the trimmed V and J ends, which lost 2 bases and 5 bases, there was a span of 16 bases. This CDR3 region has 16 residues. CDR3 in amino acids: CASSLWINGEDQPQHF. The CDR3, as DNA: TGTGCCAGCAGCTTATGGATAAACGGAGAGGATCAGCCCCAGCATTTT.

The genes are TRBV10-2 and TRBJ2-7, with 12 bases that match TRBD1. This CDR3 comprises 16 residues. The V segment lost 3 bases and the J segment 7 bases; nucleotides outside the gene matches: 10. Germline lookup yields CDR1 WSHSY and CDR2 SAAADI. CDR3 bases: TGCGCCAGCAGTGACCCCAGGGACAGGGGGCGCGGAGAGCAGTACTTC. As protein: CASSDPRDRGRGEQYF.